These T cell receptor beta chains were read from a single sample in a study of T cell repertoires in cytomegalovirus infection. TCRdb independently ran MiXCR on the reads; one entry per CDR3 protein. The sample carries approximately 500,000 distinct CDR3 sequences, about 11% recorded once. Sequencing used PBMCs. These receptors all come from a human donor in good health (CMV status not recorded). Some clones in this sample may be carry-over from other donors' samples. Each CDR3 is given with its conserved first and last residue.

CASSLGTPGATGELFF	TRBJ2-2	TRBV7-6
CSARDPAGGGETQYF	TRBJ2-5	TRBV20-1
CSVGSRGGLEQFF	TRBJ2-1	TRBV29-1
CASSELEESTFSYNEQFF	TRBJ2-1	TRBV2
CAWSVGWQGELFF	TRBJ2-2	TRBV30
CASSLEWTSNNSPLHF	TRBJ1-6	TRBV5-1
CSAPGVGETQYF	TRBJ2-5	TRBV29-1
CSARGGGKFTEAFF	TRBJ1-1	TRBV20-1
CASSYRDVGQQPQHF	TRBJ1-5	TRBV6-6
CASSPRPSYSTSTDTQYF	TRBJ2-3	TRBV12-3/TRBV12-4
CATSDYRDKDGYTF	TRBJ1-2	TRBV24-1
CSARERGSGNTIYF	TRBJ1-3	TRBV20-1
CASSSTTSGGARDTQYF	TRBJ2-3	TRBV11-2
CASSPPMPGLRYF	TRBJ2-5	TRBV7-2
CASSFGGSSYEQYF	TRBJ2-7	TRBV7-2
CAWSVRVQANYGYTF	TRBJ1-2	TRBV30
CSVGTGDRAEAFF	TRBJ1-1	TRBV29-1
CASSEFRGRAYEQYF	TRBJ2-7	TRBV10-2
CASSLTRSPTDTQYF	TRBJ2-3	TRBV5-4
CASRVAGRPSGELFF	TRBJ2-2	TRBV6-1